Here is one T cell receptor beta chain with its context. The entry originates in a study of blood T cell repertoires in COVID-19. This CDR3 has 14 residues. V was trimmed by 6 bases and J by 0 bases, leaving 9 bases between them. Germline-derived CDR1 and CDR2 are MNHNS and SASEGT. Clones were sequenced by immunoSEQ multiplex PCR, and TCRdb holds only the in-frame ones, with some missing. Seen here are roughly 320,000 clones, around 89% observed once, and the top ten hold 6% to 8%. During active infection, Seattle patients enrolled and were then monitored through disease. The clonotype originates from a woman between 45 and 60 years old with COVID-19, enrolled during active disease. Sequenced material: peripheral blood. The V gene is TRBV6-1, the J gene TRBJ2-1, with D perhaps matching TRBD1 (6 bases). The CDR3 nucleotides read TGTGCCAGCAGCGGACAGCCCTCCTACAATGAGCAGTTCTTC. It yields the protein CASSGQPSYNEQFF.